Listed below are T cell receptor beta chains from one sample, sequenced in a study of shared clonotypes between healthy human individuals. Profiled with immunoSEQ multiplex PCR; TCRdb holds only in-frame clones, not every one. The sample consists of about 2,500,000 clones, approximately 90% of them appearing once. Sequencing was carried out using naive CD4+ T cells sorted from blood. The origin of the receptors is a man between 18 and 35 years old in good health. The CDR3 runs from the conserved cysteine through the conserved F or W.

j_gene: TRBJ2-7; v_gene: TRBV7-2; CDR3aa: CASTRDRYSYEQYF
j_gene: TRBJ2-3; v_gene: TRBV7-2; CDR3aa: CASSLGSGDTDTQYF
j_gene: TRBJ2-1; v_gene: TRBV5-1; CDR3aa: CASSLAGRAIDEQFF
j_gene: TRBJ2-2; v_gene: TRBV4-3; CDR3aa: CASSQGGRAGELFF
j_gene: TRBJ1-3; v_gene: TRBV28; CDR3aa: CASSSGPRLFGNTIYF
j_gene: TRBJ1-4; v_gene: TRBV5-1; CDR3aa: CASRGLNDEKLFF
j_gene: TRBJ1-2; v_gene: TRBV5-1; CDR3aa: CASSLDPSGQGLYGYTF
j_gene: TRBJ1-3; v_gene: TRBV11-2; CDR3aa: CASSFGGSSGNTIYF
j_gene: TRBJ1-1; v_gene: TRBV28; CDR3aa: CASSLRSPGRNTEAFF
j_gene: TRBJ2-1; v_gene: TRBV27; CDR3aa: CASRLGVPYNEQFF
j_gene: TRBJ2-1; v_gene: TRBV7-9; CDR3aa: CASSLGLAVYNEQFF
j_gene: TRBJ1-3; v_gene: TRBV29-1; CDR3aa: CSAEEGQARNTIYF
j_gene: TRBJ2-5; v_gene: TRBV6-1; CDR3aa: CASGNSGGAQETQYF
j_gene: TRBJ2-2; v_gene: TRBV2; CDR3aa: CASGTLNTGELFF
j_gene: TRBJ2-1; v_gene: TRBV7-7; CDR3aa: CASSLGTNNEQFF
j_gene: TRBJ1-1; v_gene: TRBV7-9; CDR3aa: CASSERTGNTEAFF
j_gene: TRBJ2-1; v_gene: TRBV29-1; CDR3aa: CSVERDVLFF
j_gene: TRBJ2-5; v_gene: TRBV30; CDR3aa: CAWGPGTRPRETQYF
j_gene: TRBJ2-2; v_gene: TRBV7-7; CDR3aa: CASSLTAGWPGELFF
j_gene: TRBJ2-7; v_gene: TRBV30; CDR3aa: CAWSLDRGAEQYF
j_gene: TRBJ1-2; v_gene: TRBV6-5; CDR3aa: CASSWSKQGRDGYTF
j_gene: TRBJ1-1; v_gene: TRBV6-5; CDR3aa: CASTSPGSWLTFF